This passage covers 10 T cell receptor beta chains from one sample sequenced in a study of vaccination and CD4 T cells after COVID-19. No antigen is known for these receptors. The assay that was used to sequence DNA from cultured CD4+ T cells was the Oncomine TCR Beta short-read assay. One entry per CDR3 protein results from TCRdb running MiXCR on the PCR reads. The data show 6,600 or so distinct CDR3 sequences, with less than 55% seen just once and around 21% held by the top ten. Documented treatment: 10-day PBMC culture with coronavirus spike peptide pools or control peptides (ViraFEST assay). Sequenced input: CD4+ T cells from blood, cultured in vitro. Receptors were obtained from a human donor who had recovered from COVID-19.

V gene TRBV27 combines with J gene TRBJ2-3; 10 bases match TRBD2. The CDR3 spans 16 residues. Trimming at V came to 5 bases and at J to 7 bases, leaving 12 bases not matched to a gene. CDR1 and CDR2 (germline): MNHEY, SMNVEV (reference sequence). The CDR3 reads CASSPLRSGGVYTQYF. The DNA of the CDR3 is TGTGCCAGCAGTCCCCTCCGGAGCGGGGGGGTGTATACGCAGTATTTT.

This clonotype was detected a few times. This chain joins TRBV20-1 and TRBJ2-1, with 10 bases matching TRBD2. J was trimmed by 2 bases and V by 4 bases; bases with no gene match: 2. The germline V gene has CDR1 DFQATT and CDR2 SNEGSKA (reference sequence). The CDR3 runs 14 residues. Written as DNA, the CDR3 is TGCAGTGCTAAAGCGGGGGGGCCCTACAATGAGCAGTTCTTC. It encodes CSAKAGGPYNEQFF.

This chain uses TRBV20-1 with TRBJ2-7; D is uncertain. Germline-derived CDR1 and CDR2 are DFQATT and SNEGSKA (reference sequence). The ends were cut back, 3 bases at V and 0 bases at J, with 9 bases in the middle. CDR3 length: 13 residues. The CDR3 coding sequence is TGCAGTGCTAGGAAGGTGCACTCCTACGAGCAGTACTTC. Residues: CSARKVHSYEQYF.

The V call is TRBV24-1, the J call TRBJ2-2; a weak D match, TRBD2 (6 bases). The CDR3 sequence is 15 residues long. The germline CDR1 and CDR2 sequences are KGHDR and SFDVKD. The V end lost 0 bases, the J end lost 8 bases, and 12 bases lay between the germline ends. In DNA form, the CDR3 reads TGTGCCACCAGTGATTTGCCTGGGGGAGGTGGGGAGCTGTTTTTT. This encodes CATSDLPGGGGELFF.

The rearrangement uses TRBV7-2 and TRBJ2-7; maybe TRBD1 (6 bases). This CDR3 has 14 amino acids. The V gene lost 5 bases and the J gene lost 9 bases, with 20 bases spanning the gap. Germline V lookup: CDR1 SGHTA, CDR2 FQGNSA. The CDR3, as DNA: TGTGCCAGCAGCCCTAACCGGGACACCCCGTTGCAGTACTTC. This encodes CASSPNRDTPLQYF.

The V and J genes are TRBV2 and TRBJ2-3; D call uncertain. The germline gives CDR1 SNHLY, CDR2 FYNNEI. This CDR3 region has 13 residues. V was clipped by 7 bases and J by 5 bases, with 13 bases between them. This chain's CDR3 is CASIYGPGDTQYF. CDR3 DNA: TGTGCCAGCATATACGGCCCGGGAGATACGCAGTATTTT.

This chain joins TRBV11-2 and TRBJ2-5; D call uncertain. Germline CDR1 and CDR2: SGHAT and FQNNGV. The CDR3 has 13 residues. Trimming removed 3 bases at V and 2 bases at J, with 7 bases between. The chain's CDR3 is CASSFSPQETQYF. In DNA, the CDR3 is TGTGCCAGCAGCTTTAGCCCTCAAGAGACCCAGTACTTC.

The chain recombines TRBV5-1 with TRBJ2-5; D possibly corresponds to TRBD2 (5 bases). Between the trimmed V and J ends, which lost 0 bases and 5 bases, there was a span of 17 bases. Germline V gives CDR1 SGHRS, CDR2 YFSETQ. This CDR3 is 16 amino acids long. Here the CDR3 DNA reads TGCGCCAGCAGCTTGGGAGGCCGGGGAGCCACCGAGACCCAGTACTTC. This encodes CASSLGGRGATETQYF.

The V and J genes are TRBV7-2 and TRBJ1-6; D is uncertain. This CDR3 comprises 12 residues. Trimming removed 3 bases from V and 5 bases from J, with 2 bases in between. Germline loops: CDR1 SGHTA, CDR2 FQGNSA. The CDR3 is CASSFDNSPLHF. The CDR3 region has the DNA TGTGCCAGCAGCTTTGATAATTCACCCCTCCACTTT.

The chain combines TRBV20-1 with TRBJ2-1; 9 nucleotides agree with TRBD2. CDR3 length: 14 amino acids. Germline values: CDR1 DFQATT, CDR2 SNEGSKA (reference sequence). V gave up 5 bases and J gave up 8 bases; unmatched junction bases: 10. CDR3 loop: CSAYPKGLAYEQFF. CDR3 nucleotides: TGCAGTGCTTACCCAAAGGGACTAGCATATGAGCAGTTCTTC.